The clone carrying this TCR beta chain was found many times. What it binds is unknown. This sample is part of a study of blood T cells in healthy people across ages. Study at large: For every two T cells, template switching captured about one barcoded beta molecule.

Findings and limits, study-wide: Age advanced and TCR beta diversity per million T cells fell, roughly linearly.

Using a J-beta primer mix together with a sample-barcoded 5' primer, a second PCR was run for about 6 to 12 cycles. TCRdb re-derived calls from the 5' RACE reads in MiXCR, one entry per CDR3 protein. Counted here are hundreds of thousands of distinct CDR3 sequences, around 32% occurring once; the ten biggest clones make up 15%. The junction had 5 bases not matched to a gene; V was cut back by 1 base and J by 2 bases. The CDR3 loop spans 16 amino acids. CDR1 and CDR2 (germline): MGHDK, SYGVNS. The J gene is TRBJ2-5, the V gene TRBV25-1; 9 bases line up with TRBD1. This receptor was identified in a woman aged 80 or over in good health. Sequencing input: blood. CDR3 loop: CASSESGTGFQETQYF. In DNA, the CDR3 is TGTGCCAGCAGTGAATCGGGGACAGGGTTTCAAGAGACCCAGTACTTC.